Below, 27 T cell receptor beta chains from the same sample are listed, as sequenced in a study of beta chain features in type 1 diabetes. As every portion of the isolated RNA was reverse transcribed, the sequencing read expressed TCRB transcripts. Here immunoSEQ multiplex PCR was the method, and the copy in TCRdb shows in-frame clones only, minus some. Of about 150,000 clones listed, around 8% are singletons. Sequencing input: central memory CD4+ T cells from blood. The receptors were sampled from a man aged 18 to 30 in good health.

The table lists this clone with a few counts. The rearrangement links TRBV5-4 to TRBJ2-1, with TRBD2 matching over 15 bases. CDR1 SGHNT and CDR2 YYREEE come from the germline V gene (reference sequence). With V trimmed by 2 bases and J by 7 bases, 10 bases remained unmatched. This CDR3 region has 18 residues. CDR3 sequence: CASSLGLAGGPIGNEQFF. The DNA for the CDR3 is TGTGCCAGCAGCTTAGGACTAGCGGGGGGGCCGATCGGGAATGAGCAGTTCTTC.

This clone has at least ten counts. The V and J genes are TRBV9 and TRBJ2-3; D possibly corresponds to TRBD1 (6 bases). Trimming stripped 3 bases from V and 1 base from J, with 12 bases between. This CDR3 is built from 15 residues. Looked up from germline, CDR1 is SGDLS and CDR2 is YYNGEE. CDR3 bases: TGTGCCAGCAGCGCCCGGAGACAGGGCACAGATACGCAGTATTTT. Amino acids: CASSARRQGTDTQYF.

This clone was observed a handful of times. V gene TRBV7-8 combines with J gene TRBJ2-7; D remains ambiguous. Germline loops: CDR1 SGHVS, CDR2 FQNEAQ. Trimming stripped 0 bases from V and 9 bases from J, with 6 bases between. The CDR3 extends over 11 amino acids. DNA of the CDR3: TGTGCCAGCAGCTTAGCGACTCGGCAGTACTTC. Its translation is CASSLATRQYF.

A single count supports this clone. The CDR3 loop reads CASSPTSGRSTDTQYF. The CDR3, as DNA: TGTGCCAGCAGTCCGACTAGCGGGAGGAGCACAGATACGCAGTATTTT. The chain has TRBV7-8 and TRBJ2-3; TRBD2 matches 13 bases. This CDR3 has 16 residues. V shed 6 bases, J shed 0 bases, and the junction held 3 bases outside the gene matches. Per the germline V gene, CDR1 is SGHVS and CDR2 is FQNEAQ.

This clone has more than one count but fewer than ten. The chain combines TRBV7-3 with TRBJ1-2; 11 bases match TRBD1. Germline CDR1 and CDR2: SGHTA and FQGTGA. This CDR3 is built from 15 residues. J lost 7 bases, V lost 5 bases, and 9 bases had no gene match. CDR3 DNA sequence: TGTGCCAGCAGCCTCCTGGACAGGGGGCTCTCTGGCTACACCTTC. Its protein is CASSLLDRGLSGYTF.

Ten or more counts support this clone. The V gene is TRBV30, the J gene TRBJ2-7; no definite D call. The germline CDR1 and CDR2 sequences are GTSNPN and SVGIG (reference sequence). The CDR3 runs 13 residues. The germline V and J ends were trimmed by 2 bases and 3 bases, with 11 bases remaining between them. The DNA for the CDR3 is TGTGCCTGGAGTTCAGGCTCCCGCTACGAGCAGTACTTC. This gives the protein CAWSSGSRYEQYF.

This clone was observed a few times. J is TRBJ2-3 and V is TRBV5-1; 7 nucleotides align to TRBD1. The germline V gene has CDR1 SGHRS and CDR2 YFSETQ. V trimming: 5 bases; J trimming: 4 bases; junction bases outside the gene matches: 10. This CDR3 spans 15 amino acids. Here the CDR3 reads CASRGTASSADTQYF. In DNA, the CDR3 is TGCGCCAGCAGAGGGACAGCCTCGTCTGCAGATACGCAGTATTTT.

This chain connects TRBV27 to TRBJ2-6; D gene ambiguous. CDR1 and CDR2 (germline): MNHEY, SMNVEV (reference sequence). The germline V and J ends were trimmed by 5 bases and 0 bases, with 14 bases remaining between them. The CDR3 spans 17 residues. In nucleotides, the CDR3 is TGTGCCAGCAGTACCCAGTATTCTGACTCTGGGGCCAACGTCCTGACTTTC. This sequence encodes CASSTQYSDSGANVLTF.

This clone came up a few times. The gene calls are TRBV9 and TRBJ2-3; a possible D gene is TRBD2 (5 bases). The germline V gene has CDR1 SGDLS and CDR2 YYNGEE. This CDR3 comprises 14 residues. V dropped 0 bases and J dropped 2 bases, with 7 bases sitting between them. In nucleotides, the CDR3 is TGTGCCAGCAGCGTAGCCGGGGACACAGATACGCAGTATTTT. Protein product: CASSVAGDTDTQYF.

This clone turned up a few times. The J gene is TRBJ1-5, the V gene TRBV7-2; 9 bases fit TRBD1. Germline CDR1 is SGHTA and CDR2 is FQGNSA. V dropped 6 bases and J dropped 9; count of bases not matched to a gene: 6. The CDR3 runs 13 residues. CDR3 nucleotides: TGTGCCAGCAGTTCGGACAGGGGCCGGCCCCAGCATTTT. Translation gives CASSSDRGRPQHF.

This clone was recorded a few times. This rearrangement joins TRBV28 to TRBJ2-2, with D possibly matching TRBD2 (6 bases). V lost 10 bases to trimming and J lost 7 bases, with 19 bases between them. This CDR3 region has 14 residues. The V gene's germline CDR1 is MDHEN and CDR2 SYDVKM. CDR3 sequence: CATLRQGGGGELFF. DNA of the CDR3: TGTGCCACCCTAAGGCAGGGAGGTGGCGGGGAGCTGTTTTTT.

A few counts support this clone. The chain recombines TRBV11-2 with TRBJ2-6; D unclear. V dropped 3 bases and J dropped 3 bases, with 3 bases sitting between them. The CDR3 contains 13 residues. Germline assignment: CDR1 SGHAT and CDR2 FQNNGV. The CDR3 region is CASSFRGANVLTF. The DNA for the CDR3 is TGTGCCAGCAGCTTTCGTGGGGCCAACGTCCTGACTTTC.

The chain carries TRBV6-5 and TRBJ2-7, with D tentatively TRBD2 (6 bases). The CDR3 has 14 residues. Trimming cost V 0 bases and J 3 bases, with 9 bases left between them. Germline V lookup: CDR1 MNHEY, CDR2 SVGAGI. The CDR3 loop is CASSYSRDGYEQYF. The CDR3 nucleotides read TGTGCCAGCAGTTACTCGCGGGACGGCTACGAGCAGTACTTC.

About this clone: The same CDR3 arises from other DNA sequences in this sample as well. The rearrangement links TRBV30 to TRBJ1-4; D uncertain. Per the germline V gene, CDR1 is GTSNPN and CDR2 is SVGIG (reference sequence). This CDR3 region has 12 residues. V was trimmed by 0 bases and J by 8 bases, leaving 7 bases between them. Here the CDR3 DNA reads TGTGCCTGGAGTGTACTAAGGGAAAAACTGTTTTTT. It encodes CAWSVLREKLFF.

As DNA, the CDR3 is TGTGCCTGGGATGGACTAGCGGGAGTCGGCGAGCAGTACTTC. Translation gives CAWDGLAGVGEQYF. The chain combines TRBV30 with TRBJ2-7; 13 bases are shared with TRBD2. Germline CDR1 GTSNPN, CDR2 SVGIG (reference sequence). Unmatched junction bases numbered 7, after V lost 5 bases and J lost 6 bases. CDR3 length: 14 amino acids.

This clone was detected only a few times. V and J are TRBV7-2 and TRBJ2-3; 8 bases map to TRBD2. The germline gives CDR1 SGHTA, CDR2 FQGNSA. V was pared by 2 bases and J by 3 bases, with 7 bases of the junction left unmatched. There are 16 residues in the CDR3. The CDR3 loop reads CASSLTAGVGTDTQYF. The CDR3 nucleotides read TGTGCCAGCAGCTTAACAGCGGGAGTGGGTACAGATACGCAGTATTTT.

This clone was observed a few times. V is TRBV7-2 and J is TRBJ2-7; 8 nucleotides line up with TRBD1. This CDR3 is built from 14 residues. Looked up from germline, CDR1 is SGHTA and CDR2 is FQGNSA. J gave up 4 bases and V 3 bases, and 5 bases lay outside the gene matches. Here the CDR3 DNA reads TGTGCCAGCAGCTTCGGGACAGGATGGTACGAGCAGTACTTC. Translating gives CASSFGTGWYEQYF.

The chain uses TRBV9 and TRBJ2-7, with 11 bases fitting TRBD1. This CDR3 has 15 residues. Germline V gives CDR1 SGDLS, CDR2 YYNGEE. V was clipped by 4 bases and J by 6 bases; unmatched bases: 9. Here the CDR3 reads CASSPHRTGGGEQYF. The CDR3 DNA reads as TGTGCCAGCAGCCCGCATCGGACAGGGGGCGGCGAGCAGTACTTC. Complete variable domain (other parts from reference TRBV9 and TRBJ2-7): DSGVTQTPKHLITATGQRVTLRCSPRSGDLSVYWYQQSLDQGLQFLIQYYNGEERAKGNILERFSAQQFPDLHSELNLSSLELGDSALYFCASSPHRTGGGEQYFGPGTRLTVT.

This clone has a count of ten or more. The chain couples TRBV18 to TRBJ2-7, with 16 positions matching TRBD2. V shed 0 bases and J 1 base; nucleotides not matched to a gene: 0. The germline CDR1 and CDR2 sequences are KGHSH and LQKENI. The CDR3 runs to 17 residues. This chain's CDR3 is CASSPPGLAGGSYEQYF. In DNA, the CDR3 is TGTGCCAGCTCACCACCGGGACTAGCGGGAGGGTCCTACGAGCAGTACTTC.

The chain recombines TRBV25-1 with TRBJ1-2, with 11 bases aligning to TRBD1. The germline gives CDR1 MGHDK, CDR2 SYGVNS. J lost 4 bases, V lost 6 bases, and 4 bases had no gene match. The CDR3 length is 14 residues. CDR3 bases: TGTGCCAGCAGGGGACAGGGGGGATTCTATGGCTACACCTTC. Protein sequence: CASRGQGGFYGYTF.

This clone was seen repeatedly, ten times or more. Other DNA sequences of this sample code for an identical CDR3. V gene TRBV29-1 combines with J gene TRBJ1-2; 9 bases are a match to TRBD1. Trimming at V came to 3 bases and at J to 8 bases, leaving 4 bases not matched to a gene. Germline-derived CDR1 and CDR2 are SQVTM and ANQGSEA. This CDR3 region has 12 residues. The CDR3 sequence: CSVDRDRVGYTF. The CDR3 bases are TGCAGCGTTGACCGGGACAGGGTCGGCTACACCTTC.

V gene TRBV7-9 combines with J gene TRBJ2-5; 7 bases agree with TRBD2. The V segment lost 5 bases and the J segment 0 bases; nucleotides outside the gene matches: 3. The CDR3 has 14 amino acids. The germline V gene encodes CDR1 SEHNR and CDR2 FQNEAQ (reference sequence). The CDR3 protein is CASSPGTNQETQYF. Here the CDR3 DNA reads TGTGCCAGCAGCCCCGGGACTAACCAAGAGACCCAGTACTTC.

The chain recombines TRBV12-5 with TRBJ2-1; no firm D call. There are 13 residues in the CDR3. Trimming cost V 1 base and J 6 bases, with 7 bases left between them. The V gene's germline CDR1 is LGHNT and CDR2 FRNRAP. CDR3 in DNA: TGTGCTAGTGGTTTGGGGAGCGCCAATGAGCAGTTCTTC. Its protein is CASGLGSANEQFF.

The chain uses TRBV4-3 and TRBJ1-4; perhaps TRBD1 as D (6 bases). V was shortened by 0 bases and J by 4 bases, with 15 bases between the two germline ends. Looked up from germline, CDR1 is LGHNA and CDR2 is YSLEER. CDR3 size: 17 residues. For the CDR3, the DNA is TGCGCCAGCAGCCAAGATTCGAGGGGGGGCCTTAATGAAAAACTGTTTTTT. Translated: CASSQDSRGGLNEKLFF.

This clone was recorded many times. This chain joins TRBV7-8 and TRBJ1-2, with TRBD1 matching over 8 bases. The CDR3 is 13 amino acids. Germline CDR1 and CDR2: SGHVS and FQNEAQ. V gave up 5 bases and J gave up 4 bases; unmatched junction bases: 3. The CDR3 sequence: CASSVGQGYGYTF. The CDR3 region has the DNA TGTGCCAGCAGCGTCGGACAGGGCTATGGCTACACCTTC.

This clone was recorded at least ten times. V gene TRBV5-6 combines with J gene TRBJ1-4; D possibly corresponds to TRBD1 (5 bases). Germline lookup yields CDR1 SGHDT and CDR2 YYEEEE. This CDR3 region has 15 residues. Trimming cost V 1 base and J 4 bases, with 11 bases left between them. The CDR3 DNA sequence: TGTGCCAGCAGCTTGTGGGGCACTGGTAATGAAAAACTGTTTTTT. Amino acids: CASSLWGTGNEKLFF.

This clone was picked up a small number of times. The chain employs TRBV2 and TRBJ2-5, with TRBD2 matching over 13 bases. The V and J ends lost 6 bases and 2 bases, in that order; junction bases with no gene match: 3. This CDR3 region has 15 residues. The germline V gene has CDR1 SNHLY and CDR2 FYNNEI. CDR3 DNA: TGTGCCAGCAGGACTAGCGGGGGGCCACAAGAGACCCAGTACTTC. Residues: CASRTSGGPQETQYF. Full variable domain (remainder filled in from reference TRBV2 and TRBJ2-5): EPEVTQTPSHQVTQMGQEVILRCVPISNHLYFYWYRQILGQKVEFLVSFYNNEISEKSEIFDDQFSVERPDGSNFTLKIRSTKLEDSAMYFCASRTSGGPQETQYFGPGTRLLVL.